These T cell receptor beta chains were read from a single sample in a study of blood T cell repertoires in COVID-19. Libraries were prepared by immunoSEQ multiplex PCR; TCRdb keeps only in-frame clonotypes and omits some of them. The table records roughly 170,000 clones, over 80% of them present only once. Sequenced sample: PBMCs or T cells enriched from blood (not recorded which). Receptor source: a woman between 50 and 59 years old who had recovered from COVID-19. Each CDR3 is given with its conserved first and last residue. The order of the fields is J gene, clone size, V gene, D gene, CDR3 DNA, CDR3 protein. D genes are given only for firm matches. Rows may omit the clone size; those that give it use once, few, many or a size class.

>TRBJ1-3|.|TRBV18|TRBD1
TGTGCCAGCTCACCGGGACAGGGGGGTTCTGGAAACACCATATATTTT
CASSPGQGGSGNTIYF
>TRBJ1-2|.|TRBV5-1|TRBD1
TGCGCCAGCAGAGCTTGGAGACAGGGGGAACGAGGCTACACCTTC
CASRAWRQGERGYTF
>TRBJ2-5|.|TRBV12-3/TRBV12-4|.
TGTGCCAGCAGTTTGAATAGCGAAGAGACCCAGTACTTC
CASSLNSEETQYF
>TRBJ2-5|.|TRBV5-5|.
TGTGCCAGCAGCTTGTGGGGGGGCCGCACTCAAGAGACCCAGTACTTC
CASSLWGGRTQETQYF
>TRBJ1-6|.|TRBV27|.
TGTGCCAGCAGTGAACCCCGGACGGGAAATTCACCCCTCCACTTT
CASSEPRTGNSPLHF
>TRBJ2-2|once|TRBV19|TRBD2
TGTGCCAGTACCACTCGGACTAGCGGGAGTGCCGGGGAGCTGTTTTTT
CASTTRTSGSAGELFF
>TRBJ2-5|.|TRBV18|.
TGTGCCAGCTCACCAAGACAGGAAGAGACCCAGTACTTC
CASSPRQEETQYF
>TRBJ1-6|few|TRBV5-1|.
TGCGCCAGCAGCGACACAGGTGGGACCTATAATTCACCCCTCCACTTT
CASSDTGGTYNSPLHF
>TRBJ1-3|.|TRBV5-1|TRBD1
TGCGCCAGCAGCTGGGGACAGCTCTCTGGAAACACCATATATTTT
CASSWGQLSGNTIYF
>TRBJ1-1|.|TRBV6-5|.
TGTGCCAGCAGGGCAAACCGGGACTCCACTGAAGCTTTCTTT
CASRANRDSTEAFF
>TRBJ2-1|.|TRBV3-1/TRBV3-2|TRBD1
TGTGCCAGCAGCCAAGGGGACAGGCCCTCCTACAATGAGCAGTTCTTC
CASSQGDRPSYNEQFF
>TRBJ1-3|.|TRBV11-3|TRBD1
TGTGCCAGCAGCCTGGGACAGCCTGGAAACACCATATATTTT
CASSLGQPGNTIYF
>TRBJ1-2|few|TRBV7-2|.
TGTGCCAGCAGCTACCTCCGGGGCAGGGAGGATGGCTACACCTTC
CASSYLRGREDGYTF
>TRBJ1-2|.|TRBV5-1|.
TGCGCCAGCAGCTTGGAAAGTCAACTCTATGGCTACACCTTC
CASSLESQLYGYTF
>TRBJ1-1|once|TRBV29-1|.
TGCAGCGTTGACGAGGCAGCCACTGAAGCTTTCTTT
CSVDEAATEAFF
>TRBJ1-2|once|TRBV28|.
TGTGCCAGCAGGCCGCGGGACGACTATGGCTACACCTTC
CASRPRDDYGYTF
>TRBJ2-2|many|TRBV6-4|.
TGTGCCAGCAGTGACTCTCCTACCGGGGAGCTGTTTTTT
CASSDSPTGELFF
>TRBJ1-1|.|TRBV4-2|.
TGTGCCAGCAGCCCCCTACCCCAAAACGCTGAAGCTTTCTTT
CASSPLPQNAEAFF
>TRBJ1-3|few|TRBV3-1/TRBV3-2|.
TGTGCCAGCAGCCCTCGGGGGGGCTTCGCTGGAAACACCATATATTTT
CASSPRGGFAGNTIYF
>TRBJ2-4|.|TRBV13|TRBD1
TGTGCCAGCAGCGATACAGGGGCGATCAAAAACATTCAGTACTTC
CASSDTGAIKNIQYF
>TRBJ1-4|.|TRBV7-9|TRBD1
TGTGCCAGCAGCTTGTTCAGGGGGAAAGAAAAACTGTTTTTT
CASSLFRGKEKLFF
>TRBJ1-2|.|TRBV4-2|TRBD1
TGTGCCAGCAGCCAAGGAGACAGGGGATTGGGCTACACCTTC
CASSQGDRGLGYTF
>TRBJ2-3|.|TRBV18|TRBD2
TGTGCCAGCTCACCGGGACTATCGAATACGCAGTATTTT
CASSPGLSNTQYF
>TRBJ1-1|once|TRBV28|.
TGTGCCAGCAATGCTACGCCGAACACTGAAGCTTTCTTT
CASNATPNTEAFF
>TRBJ1-5|.|TRBV4-1|TRBD1
TGCGCCAGCAGCCAAGACGGACAGGGCAATCAGCCCCAGCATTTT
CASSQDGQGNQPQHF
>TRBJ1-1|.|TRBV2|.
TGTGCCAGCAGTGAACGGGGGGAAGCTTTCTTT
CASSERGEAFF
>TRBJ2-3|many|TRBV6-4|.
TGTGCCAGCAGTCAGAAGGCGGGCTCCACAGATACGCAGTATTTT
CASSQKAGSTDTQYF